These T cell receptor beta chains were read from a single sample in a study of OX40 agonist ivuxolimab in advanced cancers. Libraries were prepared by immunoSEQ multiplex PCR; TCRdb keeps only in-frame clonotypes and omits some of them. The sample gives around 94,000 clones, approximately 92% of which show up once; about 3.4% is in the top ten. The input for sequencing was CD4+ or CD8+ T cells sorted from blood, taken in a trial of the OX40 agonist ivuxolimab. These receptors were taken from an adult with an advanced solid tumor such as melanoma, head and neck, liver or kidney cancer. The CDR3 runs from the conserved cysteine through the conserved F or W. The D gene is left open where the match is weak. Only part of the rows carry a size: once, few, many, or a class if the clone is expanded.

clone_size: NA; j_call: TRBJ2-7; cdr3_length: 14; v_call: TRBV4-1; d_call: TRBD1; cdr3_aa: CASSLSTGEYEQYF; cdr3_nt: TGCGCCAGCAGCCTCTCGACAGGGGAGTACGAGCAGTACTTC
clone_size: NA; j_call: TRBJ2-7; cdr3_length: 14; v_call: TRBV6-1; d_call: NA; cdr3_aa: CASRPRDTTYEQYF; cdr3_nt: TGTGCCAGCAGGCCCCGGGACACCACCTACGAGCAGTACTTC
clone_size: NA; j_call: TRBJ2-7; cdr3_length: 13; v_call: TRBV7-6; d_call: NA; cdr3_aa: CASSPRDVYEQYF; cdr3_nt: TGTGCCAGCAGCCCAAGGGACGTCTACGAGCAGTACTTC
clone_size: NA; j_call: TRBJ2-5; cdr3_length: 14; v_call: TRBV13; d_call: TRBD1; cdr3_aa: CASSLRQGSETQYF; cdr3_nt: TGTGCCAGCAGCCTAAGACAGGGTAGCGAGACCCAGTACTTC
clone_size: NA; j_call: TRBJ2-2; cdr3_length: 14; v_call: TRBV11-2; d_call: NA; cdr3_aa: CASRQASTPGELFF; cdr3_nt: TGTGCCAGCAGACAAGCCAGTACCCCCGGGGAGCTGTTTTTT
clone_size: NA; j_call: TRBJ2-7; cdr3_length: 14; v_call: TRBV9; d_call: NA; cdr3_aa: CASSVGPGSYEQYF; cdr3_nt: TGTGCCAGCAGCGTCGGCCCCGGGAGTTACGAGCAGTACTTC
clone_size: NA; j_call: TRBJ2-1; cdr3_length: 16; v_call: TRBV27; d_call: TRBD2; cdr3_aa: CASSYRSGSPYNEQFF; cdr3_nt: TGTGCCAGCAGTTACCGTAGCGGGAGCCCCTACAATGAGCAGTTCTTC
clone_size: NA; j_call: TRBJ2-3; cdr3_length: 15; v_call: TRBV10-1; d_call: NA; cdr3_aa: CASSEWGGGADTQYF; cdr3_nt: TGCGCCAGCAGTGAGTGGGGGGGCGGCGCAGATACGCAGTATTTT
clone_size: NA; j_call: TRBJ1-1; cdr3_length: 13; v_call: TRBV27; d_call: NA; cdr3_aa: CASSLTPTAEAFF; cdr3_nt: TGTGCCAGCAGTCTTACCCCGACGGCTGAAGCTTTCTTT
clone_size: NA; j_call: TRBJ2-1; cdr3_length: 10; v_call: TRBV30; d_call: NA; cdr3_aa: CAWRLHEQFF; cdr3_nt: TGTGCCTGGAGGCTACATGAGCAGTTCTTC
clone_size: NA; j_call: TRBJ1-2; cdr3_length: 16; v_call: TRBV10-3; d_call: NA; cdr3_aa: CAISEKDSHANYGYTF; cdr3_nt: TGTGCCATCAGTGAAAAGGACAGCCACGCTAACTATGGCTACACCTTC
clone_size: NA; j_call: TRBJ2-7; cdr3_length: 15; v_call: TRBV27; d_call: TRBD2; cdr3_aa: CASSLGTSGGYEQYF; cdr3_nt: TGTGCCAGCAGTTTGGGGACTAGCGGGGGCTACGAGCAGTACTTC
clone_size: NA; j_call: TRBJ1-1; cdr3_length: 14; v_call: TRBV11-2; d_call: NA; cdr3_aa: CASTDLGQNTEAFF; cdr3_nt: TGTGCCAGCACCGACCTGGGCCAAAACACTGAAGCTTTCTTT
clone_size: NA; j_call: TRBJ1-2; cdr3_length: 15; v_call: TRBV5-1; d_call: NA; cdr3_aa: CASSPVGEGSYGYTF; cdr3_nt: TGCGCCAGCAGCCCGGTAGGGGAGGGAAGCTATGGCTACACCTTC
clone_size: once; j_call: TRBJ2-7; cdr3_length: 16; v_call: TRBV6-5; d_call: TRBD2; cdr3_aa: CASSYSSGAASYEQYF; cdr3_nt: TGTGCCAGCAGTTACTCAAGCGGGGCCGCCTCCTACGAGCAGTACTTC
clone_size: NA; j_call: TRBJ1-5; cdr3_length: 13; v_call: TRBV27; d_call: NA; cdr3_aa: CASTFYSNQPQHF; cdr3_nt: TGTGCCAGCACCTTTTATAGCAATCAGCCCCAGCATTTT
clone_size: NA; j_call: TRBJ2-7; cdr3_length: 14; v_call: TRBV4-1; d_call: NA; cdr3_aa: CASSQVQDTYEQYF; cdr3_nt: TGCGCCAGCAGCCAAGTACAGGATACCTACGAGCAGTACTTC
clone_size: NA; j_call: TRBJ2-7; cdr3_length: 17; v_call: TRBV7-9; d_call: TRBD2; cdr3_aa: CASTTGTSGSISYEQYF; cdr3_nt: TGTGCCAGCACCACTGGGACTAGCGGGAGTATCAGCTACGAGCAGTACTTC
clone_size: NA; j_call: TRBJ2-1; cdr3_length: 14; v_call: TRBV6-5; d_call: NA; cdr3_aa: CASSYGSSYNEQFF; cdr3_nt: TGTGCCAGCAGTTACGGAAGTTCCTACAATGAGCAGTTCTTC
clone_size: NA; j_call: TRBJ2-1; cdr3_length: 13; v_call: TRBV4-1; d_call: NA; cdr3_aa: CASSQGPGDEQFF; cdr3_nt: TGCGCCAGCAGCCAAGGTCCGGGGGATGAGCAGTTCTTC
clone_size: NA; j_call: TRBJ2-1; cdr3_length: 12; v_call: TRBV28; d_call: NA; cdr3_aa: CASSLWGREQFF; cdr3_nt: TGTGCCAGCAGTTTATGGGGGAGGGAGCAGTTCTTC
clone_size: NA; j_call: TRBJ2-2; cdr3_length: 15; v_call: TRBV13; d_call: NA; cdr3_aa: CASSPYGTSTGELFF; cdr3_nt: TGTGCCAGCAGCCCCTACGGGACAAGCACCGGGGAGCTGTTTTTT
clone_size: NA; j_call: TRBJ2-7; cdr3_length: 16; v_call: TRBV10-3; d_call: TRBD1; cdr3_aa: CAISDSDRVGWDEQYF; cdr3_nt: TGTGCCATCAGTGATTCGGACAGGGTGGGCTGGGACGAGCAGTACTTC
clone_size: NA; j_call: TRBJ2-5; cdr3_length: 15; v_call: TRBV4-3; d_call: TRBD1; cdr3_aa: CASSFGTGQQETQYF; cdr3_nt: TGCGCCAGCAGCTTTGGGACAGGGCAACAAGAGACCCAGTACTTC
clone_size: NA; j_call: TRBJ2-3; cdr3_length: 15; v_call: TRBV4-2; d_call: NA; cdr3_aa: CASSPNGGGADTQYF; cdr3_nt: TGTGCCAGCAGCCCCAACGGCGGGGGCGCAGATACGCAGTATTTT
clone_size: NA; j_call: TRBJ1-2; cdr3_length: 16; v_call: TRBV5-4; d_call: TRBD1; cdr3_aa: CASSLWGQGSNYGYTF; cdr3_nt: TGTGCCAGCAGCTTGTGGGGACAGGGCTCTAACTATGGCTACACCTTC